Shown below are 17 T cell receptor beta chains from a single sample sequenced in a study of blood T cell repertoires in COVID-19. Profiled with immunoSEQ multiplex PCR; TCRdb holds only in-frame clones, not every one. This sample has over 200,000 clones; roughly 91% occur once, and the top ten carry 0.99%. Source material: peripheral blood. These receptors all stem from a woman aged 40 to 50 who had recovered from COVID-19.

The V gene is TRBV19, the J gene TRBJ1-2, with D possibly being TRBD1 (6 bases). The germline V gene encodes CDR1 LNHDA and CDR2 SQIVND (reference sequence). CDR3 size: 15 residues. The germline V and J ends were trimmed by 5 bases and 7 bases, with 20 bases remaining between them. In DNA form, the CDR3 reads TGTGCCAGTAGTCCCCCACAGGGTATCTTGGGTGGCTACACCTTC. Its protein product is CASSPPQGILGGYTF.

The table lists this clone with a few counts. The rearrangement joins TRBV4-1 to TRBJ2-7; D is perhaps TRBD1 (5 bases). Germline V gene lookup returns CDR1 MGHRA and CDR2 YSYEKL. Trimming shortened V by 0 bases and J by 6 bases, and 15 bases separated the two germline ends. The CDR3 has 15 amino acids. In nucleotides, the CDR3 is TGCGCCAGCAGCCAAGAGGCACAGGTTGCCGGCGAGCAGTACTTC. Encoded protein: CASSQEAQVAGEQYF.

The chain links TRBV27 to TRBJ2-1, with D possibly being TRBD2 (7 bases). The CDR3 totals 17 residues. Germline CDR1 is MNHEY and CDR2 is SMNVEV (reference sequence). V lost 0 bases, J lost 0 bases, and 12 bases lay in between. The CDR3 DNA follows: TGTGCCAGCAGTTTATCGGGGGGGCTCAGCTCCTACAATGAGCAGTTCTTC. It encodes CASSLSGGLSSYNEQFF.

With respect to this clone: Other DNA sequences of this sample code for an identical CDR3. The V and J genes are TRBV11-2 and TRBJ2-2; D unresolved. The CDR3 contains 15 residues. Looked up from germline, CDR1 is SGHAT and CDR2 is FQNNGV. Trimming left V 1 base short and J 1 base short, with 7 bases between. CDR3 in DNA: TGTGCCAGCAGCTTAGTGGGCCGGAACACCGGGGAGCTGTTTTTT. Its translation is CASSLVGRNTGELFF.

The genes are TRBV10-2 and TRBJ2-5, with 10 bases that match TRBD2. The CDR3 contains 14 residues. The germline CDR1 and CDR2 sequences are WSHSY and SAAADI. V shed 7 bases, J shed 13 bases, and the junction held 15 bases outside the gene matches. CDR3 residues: CASTRESSGSLGYF. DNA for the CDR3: TGCGCCAGCACCCGAGAGTCTAGCGGGAGTCTGGGGTACTTC.

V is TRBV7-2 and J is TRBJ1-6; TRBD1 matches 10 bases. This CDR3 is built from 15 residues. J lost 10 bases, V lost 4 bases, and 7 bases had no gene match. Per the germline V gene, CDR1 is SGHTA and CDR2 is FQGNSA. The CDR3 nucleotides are TGTGCCAGCAGCTCCCTGACAGGGGGCCGATCACCCCTCCACTTT. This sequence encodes CASSSLTGGRSPLHF.

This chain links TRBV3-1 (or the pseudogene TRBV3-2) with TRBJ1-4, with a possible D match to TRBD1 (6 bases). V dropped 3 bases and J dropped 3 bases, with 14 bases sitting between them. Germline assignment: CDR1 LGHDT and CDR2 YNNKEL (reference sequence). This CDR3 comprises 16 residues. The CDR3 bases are TGTGCCAGCAGCCACCCATGGACAGCGCCTAATGAAAAACTGTTTTTT. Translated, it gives CASSHPWTAPNEKLFF.

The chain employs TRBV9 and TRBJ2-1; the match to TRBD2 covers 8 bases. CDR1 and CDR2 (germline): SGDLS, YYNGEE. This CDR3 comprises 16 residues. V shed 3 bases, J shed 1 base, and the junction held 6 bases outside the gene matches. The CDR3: CASSASTSGSYNEQFF. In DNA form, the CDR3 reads TGTGCCAGCAGCGCCTCTACTAGCGGTTCCTACAATGAGCAGTTCTTC.

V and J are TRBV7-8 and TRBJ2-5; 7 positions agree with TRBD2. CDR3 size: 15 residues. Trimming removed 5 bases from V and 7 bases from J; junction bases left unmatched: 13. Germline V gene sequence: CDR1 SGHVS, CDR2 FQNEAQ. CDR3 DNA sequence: TGTGCCAGCAGCCAACGGACTAGAAGGTGGGGGACCCAGTACTTC. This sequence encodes CASSQRTRRWGTQYF.

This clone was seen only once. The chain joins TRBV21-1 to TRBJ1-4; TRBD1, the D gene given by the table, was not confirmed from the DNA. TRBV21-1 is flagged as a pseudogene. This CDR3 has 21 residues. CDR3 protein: CASTAKDQGQGVGSTNEKLFF. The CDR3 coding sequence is TGTGCCAGCACCGCAAAGGACCAGGGACAGGGGGTAGGGTCAACTAATGAAAAACTGTTTTTT.

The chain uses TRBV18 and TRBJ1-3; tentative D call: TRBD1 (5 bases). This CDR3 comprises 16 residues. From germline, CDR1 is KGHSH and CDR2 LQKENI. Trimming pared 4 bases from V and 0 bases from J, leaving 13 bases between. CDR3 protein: CASSLNSGHSGNTIYF. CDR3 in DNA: TGTGCCAGCTCACTCAATTCAGGGCACTCTGGAAACACCATATATTTT. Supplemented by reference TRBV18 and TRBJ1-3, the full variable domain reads NAGVMQNPRHLVRRRGQEARLRCSPMKGHSHVYWYRQLPEEGLKFMVYLQKENIIDESGMPKERFSAEFPKEGPSILRIQQVVRGDSAAYFCASSLNSGHSGNTIYFGEGSWLTVV.

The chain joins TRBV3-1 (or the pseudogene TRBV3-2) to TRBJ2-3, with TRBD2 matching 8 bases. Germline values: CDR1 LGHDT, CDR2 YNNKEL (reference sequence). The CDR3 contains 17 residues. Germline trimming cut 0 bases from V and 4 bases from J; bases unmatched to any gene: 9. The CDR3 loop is CASSQDGSGSGADTQYF. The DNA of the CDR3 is TGTGCCAGCAGCCAAGATGGGAGCGGGAGCGGGGCAGATACGCAGTATTTT.

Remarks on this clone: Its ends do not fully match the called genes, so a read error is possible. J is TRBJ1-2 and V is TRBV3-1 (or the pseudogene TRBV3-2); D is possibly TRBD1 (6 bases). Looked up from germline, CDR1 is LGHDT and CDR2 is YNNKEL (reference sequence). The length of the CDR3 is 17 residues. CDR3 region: CASSQNVRTLMHRDTSF. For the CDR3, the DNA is TGTGCCAGCAGCCAAAATGTTCGAACCCTTATGCACCGGGACACAAGCTTC.

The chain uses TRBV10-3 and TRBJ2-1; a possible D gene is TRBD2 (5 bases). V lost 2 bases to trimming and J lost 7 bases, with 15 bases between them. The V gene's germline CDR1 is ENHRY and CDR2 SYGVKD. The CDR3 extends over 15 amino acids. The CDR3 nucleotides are TGTGCCATCAGTGAGCCCCTGGGGAGAGGGAATGAGCAGTTCTTC. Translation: CAISEPLGRGNEQFF.

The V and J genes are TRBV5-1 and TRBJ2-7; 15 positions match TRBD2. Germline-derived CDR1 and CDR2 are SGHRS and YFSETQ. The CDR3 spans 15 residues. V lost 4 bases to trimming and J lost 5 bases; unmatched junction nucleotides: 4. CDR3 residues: CASSPRTSGRDEQYF. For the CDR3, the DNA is TGCGCCAGCAGCCCACGGACTAGCGGGAGGGACGAGCAGTACTTC.

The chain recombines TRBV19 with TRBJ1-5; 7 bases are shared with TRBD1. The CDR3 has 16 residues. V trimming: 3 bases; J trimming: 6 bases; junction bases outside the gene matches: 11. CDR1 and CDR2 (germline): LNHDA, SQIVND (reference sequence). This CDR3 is CASSMLRGQSTQPQHF. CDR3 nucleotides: TGTGCCAGTAGTATGTTAAGGGGACAGAGTACTCAGCCCCAGCATTTT.

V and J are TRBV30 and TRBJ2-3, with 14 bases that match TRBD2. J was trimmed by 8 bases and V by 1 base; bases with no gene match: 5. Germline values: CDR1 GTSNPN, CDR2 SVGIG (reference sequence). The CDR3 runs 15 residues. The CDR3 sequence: CAWSGLAGGPGTQYF. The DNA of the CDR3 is TGTGCCTGGAGTGGACTAGCGGGAGGGCCGGGTACGCAGTATTTT.